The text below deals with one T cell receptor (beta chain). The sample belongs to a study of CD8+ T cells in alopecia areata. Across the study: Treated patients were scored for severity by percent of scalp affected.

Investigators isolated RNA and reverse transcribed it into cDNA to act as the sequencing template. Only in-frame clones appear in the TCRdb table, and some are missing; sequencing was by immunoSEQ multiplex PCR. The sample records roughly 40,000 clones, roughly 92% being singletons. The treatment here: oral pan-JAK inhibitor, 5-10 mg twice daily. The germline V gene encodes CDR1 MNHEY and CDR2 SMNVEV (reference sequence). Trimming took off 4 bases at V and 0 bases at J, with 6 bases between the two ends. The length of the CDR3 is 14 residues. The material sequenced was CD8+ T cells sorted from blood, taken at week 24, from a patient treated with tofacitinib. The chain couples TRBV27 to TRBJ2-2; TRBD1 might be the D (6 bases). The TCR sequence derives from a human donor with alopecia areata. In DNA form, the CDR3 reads TGTGCCAGCAGTTGGACAGCGAACACCGGGGAGCTGTTTTTT. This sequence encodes CASSWTANTGELFF.